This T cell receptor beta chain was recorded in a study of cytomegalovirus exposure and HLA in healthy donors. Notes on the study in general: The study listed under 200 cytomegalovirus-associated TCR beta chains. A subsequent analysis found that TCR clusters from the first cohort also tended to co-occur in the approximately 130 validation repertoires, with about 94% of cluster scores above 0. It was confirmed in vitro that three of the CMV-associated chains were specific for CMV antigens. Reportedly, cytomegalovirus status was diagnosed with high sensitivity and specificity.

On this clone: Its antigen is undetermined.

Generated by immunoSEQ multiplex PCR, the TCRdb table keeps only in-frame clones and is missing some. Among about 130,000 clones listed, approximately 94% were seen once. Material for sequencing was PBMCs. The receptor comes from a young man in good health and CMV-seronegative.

The chain's CDR3 is CATSRVQVGADTQYF. The CDR3 DNA sequence: TGTGCCACCAGCCGTGTACAGGTTGGCGCAGATACGCAGTATTTT. The chain combines TRBV15 with TRBJ2-3; possible D gene TRBD1, 5 bases. The CDR3 extends over 15 amino acids. The germline gives CDR1 LNHNV, CDR2 YYDKDF (reference sequence). Trimming took 5 bases from V and 4 from J, leaving 16 bases between them.